This T cell receptor (beta chain) is from a study of T-cell memory formation after mild COVID-19. As for the study in general: TCR clusters were largely donor specific. Study-level findings and limits: Specificity for SARS-CoV-2 was not confirmed among the second-wave clones peaking on day 37.

Researchers used 5'RACE with constant-segment primers to make TCR alpha and TCR beta cDNA libraries that carry sample barcodes and UMIs. MiXCR, run by TCRdb on the 5' RACE reads, gives a single entry per CDR3 protein. This sample has about 470,000 distinct CDR3 sequences, with about 18% found just once. Points on this clonotype: No antigen is known for it.

The germline V gene encodes CDR1 SGDLS and CDR2 YYNGEE. V lost 0 bases to trimming and J lost 4 bases, with 16 bases between them. CDR3 size: 16 residues. The sequenced sample consisted of PBMCs or a T cell subset sorted from them (not recorded which). The source of this sequence is an adult woman who had mild COVID-19 (a few samples of this study predate the infection). Cell type and time point are not known. The chain couples TRBV9 to TRBJ1-2; D call uncertain. The CDR3 sequence: CASSVASWTGIYGYTF. The CDR3 nucleotides are TGTGCCAGCAGCGTAGCTTCCTGGACGGGTATCTATGGCTACACCTTC.